The rows below give T cell receptor beta chains drawn from one sample of a study of OX40 agonist ivuxolimab in advanced cancers. TCRdb's copy holds only in-frame clones and misses some; the assay was immunoSEQ multiplex PCR. The sample has roughly 80,000 clones, around 91% seen once. This material consisted of CD4+ or CD8+ T cells sorted from blood, taken in a trial of the OX40 agonist ivuxolimab. The receptors here all came from an adult with an advanced solid tumor such as melanoma, head and neck, liver or kidney cancer. CDR3s include the opening cysteine and the closing phenylalanine or tryptophan.

v_call: TRBV6-4
j_call: NA
cdr3_aa: CARPLAGGSDEQYF

v_call: TRBV19
j_call: TRBJ2-1
cdr3_aa: CASSISGTVNEQFF

v_call: TRBV7-9
j_call: TRBJ2-1
cdr3_aa: CASSRGAGLAGVSEQFF

v_call: TRBV5-4
j_call: TRBJ2-1
cdr3_aa: CASSLGLAGSYNEQFF

v_call: TRBV6-1
j_call: TRBJ1-1
cdr3_aa: CASSVYPNTEAFF

v_call: TRBV6-1
j_call: TRBJ2-3
cdr3_aa: CASSEGRTSGRQYF

v_call: TRBV10-3
j_call: TRBJ1-5
cdr3_aa: CAISESSNQPQHF

v_call: TRBV29-1
j_call: TRBJ1-2
cdr3_aa: CSVEGSVLRYTF

v_call: TRBV9
j_call: TRBJ2-4
cdr3_aa: CASSVSLAGAGSKNIQYF

v_call: TRBV11-3
j_call: TRBJ2-2
cdr3_aa: CASGGEGSGNTGELFF

v_call: TRBV19
j_call: TRBJ2-1
cdr3_aa: CASRTSGLNEQFF

v_call: TRBV7-9
j_call: TRBJ1-2
cdr3_aa: CASSLFLSRTYGYTF

v_call: TRBV5-8
j_call: TRBJ2-5
cdr3_aa: CASRSHQETQYF

v_call: TRBV7-9
j_call: TRBJ2-3
cdr3_aa: CASSLGRPPDTQYF

v_call: TRBV30
j_call: TRBJ2-1
cdr3_aa: CAWASSGRKKQFF

v_call: TRBV19
j_call: TRBJ2-1
cdr3_aa: CASAEPRVHNEQFF

v_call: TRBV27
j_call: TRBJ2-3
cdr3_aa: CASSLGLAGGRSPSTDTQYF

v_call: TRBV7-8
j_call: TRBJ2-7
cdr3_aa: CASSLAVSSYEQYF

v_call: TRBV5-6
j_call: TRBJ2-3
cdr3_aa: CASSFFSSGRGRTDTQYF

v_call: TRBV6-1
j_call: TRBJ2-5
cdr3_aa: CASSEETQYF

v_call: TRBV2
j_call: TRBJ2-1
cdr3_aa: CASSGRTSGRYEQFF

v_call: TRBV19
j_call: TRBJ2-3
cdr3_aa: CASSMSGQETDTQYF

v_call: TRBV15
j_call: TRBJ2-7
cdr3_aa: CATSRALAYEQYF

v_call: TRBV10-3
j_call: TRBJ1-1
cdr3_aa: CAISEAQNTEAFF

v_call: TRBV18
j_call: TRBJ2-7
cdr3_aa: CASSPTEPGTSYEQYF

v_call: TRBV10-3
j_call: TRBJ2-7
cdr3_aa: CAISGSPGQGGVEQYF

v_call: TRBV6-1
j_call: TRBJ1-2
cdr3_aa: CASGGQAGYGYTF

v_call: TRBV25-1
j_call: TRBJ2-7
cdr3_aa: CASSANYEQYF

v_call: TRBV29-1
j_call: TRBJ2-1
cdr3_aa: CSVGNFLDTYNEQFF

v_call: TRBV19
j_call: TRBJ2-2
cdr3_aa: CASSIGGTSGRERTGELFF

v_call: TRBV7-9
j_call: TRBJ1-4
cdr3_aa: CASSLQAGWEKLFF

v_call: TRBV11-2
j_call: TRBJ2-1
cdr3_aa: CASSSRTRRPPYNEQFF

v_call: TRBV21-1
j_call: TRBJ1-4
cdr3_aa: CASSTGRGNEKLFF

v_call: TRBV5-1
j_call: TRBJ2-7
cdr3_aa: CASTDREAGEQYF

v_call: TRBV30
j_call: TRBJ2-7
cdr3_aa: CAWSVFGAPYEQYF

v_call: TRBV7-9
j_call: TRBJ2-3
cdr3_aa: CASSLIRATDTDTQYF

v_call: TRBV28
j_call: TRBJ2-1
cdr3_aa: CASSSNPWRGQKRYNEQFF

v_call: TRBV6-4
j_call: TRBJ1-5
cdr3_aa: CASSGQINQPQHF

v_call: TRBV7-2
j_call: TRBJ1-1
cdr3_aa: CASSQGFRYTEAFF

v_call: TRBV27
j_call: TRBJ2-7
cdr3_aa: CASSLSARYEQYF

v_call: TRBV19
j_call: TRBJ1-2
cdr3_aa: CASSIRGETGIQGYTF

v_call: TRBV19
j_call: TRBJ1-1
cdr3_aa: CASRGAGAGANTEAFF

v_call: TRBV7-2
j_call: TRBJ2-7
cdr3_aa: CASSLAETGGGYEQYF

v_call: TRBV6-1
j_call: TRBJ1-6
cdr3_aa: CASSYHSPLHF

v_call: TRBV12-5
j_call: TRBJ2-2
cdr3_aa: CASGLVRGGPGELFF